This T cell receptor beta chain is from a study of shared clonotypes between healthy human individuals. Looking at the study overall: Per donor, three plates held CD4 naive cells, three held CD4 memory, two held CD8 naive and one held CD8 memory. General study points: Sharing across four donors was seen in 4.5% to 5.5% of naive CD4 clonotypes. Only a few donors were included, so the genetic and exposure-history diversity represented was limited.

As regards this clone: Its antigen remains unidentified.

Per germline, CDR1 SEHNR and CDR2 FQNEAQ (reference sequence). The V gene lost 2 bases and the J gene lost 3 bases, with 12 bases spanning the gap. This CDR3 has 15 amino acids. The deep-level immunoSEQ assay was used. Only in-frame clones appear in the TCRdb table, and some are missing; sequencing was by immunoSEQ multiplex PCR. The data show about 1,900,000 clones, about 95% seen once. Only CD45RO-negative cells positively selected for CCR7 counted as naive CD8 cells, so terminally differentiated effector memory CD45RA+ cells were excluded. Sequencing was carried out using naive CD8+ T cells sorted from blood. The chain combines TRBV7-9 with TRBJ2-3; no clear D. The receptor was isolated from a man between 18 and 35 years old in good health. CDR3 sequence (DNA): TGTGCCAGCAGCTTAATTCCGGTAGGGACAGATACGCAGTATTTT. It is translated as CASSLIPVGTDTQYF.